These 14 T cell receptor beta chains share one sample of origin, sequenced in a study of shared clonotypes between healthy human individuals. Produced via immunoSEQ multiplex PCR; TCRdb's table is partial and in-frame only. The table shows over a million clones, with around 76% occurring only once. The specimen sequenced was memory CD4+ T cells sorted from blood. Subset noted: CD45RA-negative fraction. These receptors all stem from a man aged 18 to 35 in good health.

With respect to this clone: Other nucleotide sequences from this sample produce the same CDR3. The V call is TRBV7-9, the J call TRBJ2-5, with a weak D call TRBD1 (5 bases). The CDR3 consists of 13 residues. Between the trimmed V and J ends, which lost 5 bases and 5 bases, there was a span of 12 bases. Looked up from germline, CDR1 is SEHNR and CDR2 is FQNEAQ (reference sequence). This CDR3 is CASSPSGPETQYF. The CDR3 nucleotides read TGTGCCAGCAGCCCCTCAGGGCCGGAGACCCAGTACTTC. Filled out from reference TRBV7-9 and TRBJ2-5, the complete variable domain reads DTGVSQNPRHKITKRGQNVTFRCDPISEHNRLYWYRQTLGQGPEFLTYFQNEAQLEKSRLLSDRFSAERPKGSFSTLEIQRTEQGDSAMYLCASSPSGPETQYFGPGTRLLVL.

Notes on this clone: Other DNA sequences in the same sample also yield this CDR3. The gene calls are TRBV4-3 and TRBJ1-1; no definite D call. V shed 0 bases and J shed 4 bases, with 6 bases lying between them. Germline V gives CDR1 LGHNA, CDR2 YSLEER. This CDR3 region has 13 residues. The CDR3 here is CASSQEGGTEAFF. DNA for the CDR3: TGCGCCAGCAGCCAAGAGGGAGGCACTGAAGCTTTCTTT.

This clone was recorded only once. The J gene is TRBJ2-7, the V gene TRBV7-2, with D uncertain. The V end lost 2 bases, the J end lost 5 bases, and 13 bases lay between the germline ends. The CDR3 contains 14 residues. The germline V gene encodes CDR1 SGHTA and CDR2 FQGNSA. CDR3 DNA: TGTGCCAGCAGCTTAAGCTTCGTAGGCGACGAGCAGTACTTC. Translated: CASSLSFVGDEQYF. The full variable domain, rest sourced from reference TRBV7-2 and TRBJ2-7, is GAGVSQSPSNKVTEKGKDVELRCDPISGHTALYWYRQSLGQGLEFLIYFQGNSAPDKSGLPSDRFSAERTGGSVSTLTIQRTQQEDSAVYLCASSLSFVGDEQYFGPGTRLTVT.

This clone was counted only a few times. V gene TRBV5-5 combines with J gene TRBJ1-5, with TRBD1 matching 9 bases. Germline V CDR1 and CDR2: SGHKS, YYEKEE (reference sequence). After removal of 1 base from V and 6 bases from J, the junction contained 20 bases not matched to a gene. This CDR3 comprises 20 residues. The CDR3 loop reads CASSLLTWDRVESRIQPQHF. The CDR3 coding sequence is TGTGCCAGCAGCTTGCTGACCTGGGACAGGGTGGAGTCGCGGATTCAGCCCCAGCATTTT.

This clone showed up just once. The chain couples TRBV5-5 to TRBJ2-7, with 10 bases lining up with TRBD1. Trimming took 2 bases from V and 5 from J; bases not matched to a gene: 4. The CDR3 loop spans 14 amino acids. The germline CDR1 and CDR2 sequences are SGHKS and YYEKEE (reference sequence). CDR3 bases: TGTGCCAGCAGCTTTGACAGGGGGCGGAACGAGCAGTACTTC. Protein product: CASSFDRGRNEQYF.

This clone was seen only a few times. The chain carries TRBV28 and TRBJ1-1; the match to TRBD1 covers 8 bases. Germline trimming cut 6 bases from V and 0 bases from J; bases unmatched to any gene: 12. The CDR3 contains 17 residues. Germline-derived CDR1 and CDR2 are MDHEN and SYDVKM. Here the CDR3 reads CASSPPGGAGVNTEAFF. DNA of the CDR3: TGTGCCAGCAGCCCTCCAGGGGGCGCGGGCGTGAACACTGAAGCTTTCTTT.

This sequence joins TRBV7-2 and TRBJ2-2, with D perhaps matching TRBD1 or TRBD2 (5 bases each). Germline assignment: CDR1 SGHTA and CDR2 FQGNSA. This CDR3 has 16 amino acids. V was pared by 4 bases and J by 6 bases, with 18 bases between. The CDR3 sequence: CASSSLGVRGAGELFF. In DNA form, the CDR3 reads TGTGCCAGCAGCTCCCTTGGGGTACGAGGGGCCGGGGAGCTGTTTTTT.

The rearrangement joins TRBV5-6 to TRBJ2-1, with D possibly being TRBD1 (6 bases). CDR1 SGHDT and CDR2 YYEEEE come from the germline V gene. Trimming left V 3 bases short and J 5 bases short, with 18 bases between. The CDR3 consists of 16 residues. For the CDR3, the DNA is TGTGCCAGCAGCTGGGTCAGGGGAATGGCGGACAATGAGCAGTTCTTC. The encoded protein is CASSWVRGMADNEQFF.

This chain links TRBV30 with TRBJ2-7, with D possibly being TRBD2 (5 bases). Germline CDR1 reads GTSNPN; CDR2 reads SVGIG (reference sequence). The CDR3 runs 14 residues. Trimming took off 0 bases at V and 2 bases at J, with 11 bases between the two ends. CDR3: CAWSVLGIPYEQYF. The CDR3 DNA sequence: TGTGCCTGGAGTGTACTAGGGATTCCCTACGAGCAGTACTTC.

This sequence joins TRBV4-1 and TRBJ2-7; no clear D. The germline CDR1 and CDR2 sequences are MGHRA and YSYEKL. Between the trimmed V and J ends, which lost 2 bases and 4 bases, there was a span of 3 bases. CDR3 length equals 11 residues. CDR3 sequence reads: CASSQNYEQYF. The CDR3 DNA reads as TGCGCCAGCAGCCAAAATTACGAGCAGTACTTC.

The chain links TRBV7-9 to TRBJ2-5; D might be TRBD2 (5 bases). This CDR3 is built from 16 residues. Between the trimmed V and J ends, which lost 1 base and 5 bases, there was a span of 17 bases. CDR1 is SEHNR and CDR2 is FQNEAQ in the germline V gene (reference sequence). The CDR3 reads CASSLDGGGLTETQYF. The CDR3 nucleotides read TGTGCCAGCAGCTTAGATGGCGGCGGGCTAACGGAGACCCAGTACTTC.

This clone occurred many times. V gene TRBV7-6 combines with J gene TRBJ2-7, with D perhaps TRBD1 (5 bases). This CDR3 is built from 15 residues. Germline values: CDR1 SGHVS, CDR2 FNYEAQ. Trimming took 0 bases from V and 2 from J, leaving 11 bases between them. The CDR3 spells CASSLAAGRAYEQYF. The CDR3, as DNA: TGTGCCAGCAGCTTAGCGGCTGGCAGGGCCTACGAGCAGTACTTC.

The CDR3 bases are TGTGCCAGCAGTTTTCGACAGGCGGGTTCACCCCTCCACTTT. The encoded protein is CASSFRQAGSPLHF. V usage is TRBV27 and J usage is TRBJ1-6; TRBD1 might be the D (6 bases). The CDR3 spans 14 residues. Germline CDR1 is MNHEY and CDR2 is SMNVEV (reference sequence). The V gene lost 3 bases and the J gene lost 9 bases, with 12 bases spanning the gap.

The rearrangement links TRBV10-2 to TRBJ2-4; perhaps TRBD1 as D (8 bases). CDR3 length equals 18 residues. The germline V and J ends were trimmed by 3 bases and 0 bases, with 18 bases remaining between them. Per germline, CDR1 WSHSY and CDR2 SAAADI. The CDR3 reads CASSDTGGGNGAKNIQYF. The CDR3 region has the DNA TGCGCCAGCAGTGACACAGGGGGGGGGAACGGAGCCAAAAACATTCAGTACTTC.